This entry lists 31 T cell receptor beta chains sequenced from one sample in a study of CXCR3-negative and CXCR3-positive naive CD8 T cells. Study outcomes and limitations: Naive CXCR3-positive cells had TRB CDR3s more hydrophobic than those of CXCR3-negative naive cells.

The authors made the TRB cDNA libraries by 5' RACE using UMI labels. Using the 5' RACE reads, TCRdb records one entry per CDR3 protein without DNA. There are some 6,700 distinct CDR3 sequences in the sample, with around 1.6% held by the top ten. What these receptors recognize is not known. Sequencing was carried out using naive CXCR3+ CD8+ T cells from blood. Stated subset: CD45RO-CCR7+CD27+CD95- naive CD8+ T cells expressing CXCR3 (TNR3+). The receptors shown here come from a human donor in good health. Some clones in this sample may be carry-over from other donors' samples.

The CDR3 loop is CASRRGGLDEQFF. The J gene is TRBJ2-1, the V gene TRBV6-5; the TCRdb D gene call, TRBD1, has no DNA to confirm it. The CDR3 has 13 amino acids. Germline lookup yields CDR1 MNHEY and CDR2 SVGAGI.

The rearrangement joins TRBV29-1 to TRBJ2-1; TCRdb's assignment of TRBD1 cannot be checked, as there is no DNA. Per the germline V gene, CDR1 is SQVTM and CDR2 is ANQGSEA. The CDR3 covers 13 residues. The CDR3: CSVEFSSPGQEFF.

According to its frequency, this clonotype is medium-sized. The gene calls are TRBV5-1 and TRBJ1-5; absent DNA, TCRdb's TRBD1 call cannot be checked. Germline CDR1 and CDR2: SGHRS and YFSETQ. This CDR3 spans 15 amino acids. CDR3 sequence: CASSSGEGLGEPQHF.

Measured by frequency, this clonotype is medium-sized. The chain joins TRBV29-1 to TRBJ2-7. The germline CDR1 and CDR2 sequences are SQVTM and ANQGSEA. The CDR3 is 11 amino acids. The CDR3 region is CSVRESYEQYF.

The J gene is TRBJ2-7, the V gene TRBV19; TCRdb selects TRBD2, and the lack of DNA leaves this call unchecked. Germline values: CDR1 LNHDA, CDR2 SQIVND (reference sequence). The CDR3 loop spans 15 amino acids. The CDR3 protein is CASSIFTASGNEQYF. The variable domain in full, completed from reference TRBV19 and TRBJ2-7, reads DGGITQSPKYLFRKEGQNVTLSCEQNLNHDAMYWYRQDPGQGLRLIYYSQIVNDFQKGDIAEGYSVSREKKESFPLTVTSAQKNPTAFYLCASSIFTASGNEQYFGPGTRLTVT.

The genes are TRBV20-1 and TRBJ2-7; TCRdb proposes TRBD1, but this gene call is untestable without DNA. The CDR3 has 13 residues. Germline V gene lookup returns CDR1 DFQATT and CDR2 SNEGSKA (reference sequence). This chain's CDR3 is CSAATGDGYEQYF.

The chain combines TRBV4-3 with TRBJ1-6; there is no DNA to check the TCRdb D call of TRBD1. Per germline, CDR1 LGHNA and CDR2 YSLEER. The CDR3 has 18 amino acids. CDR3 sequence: CASSQDVEGAHINSPLHF.

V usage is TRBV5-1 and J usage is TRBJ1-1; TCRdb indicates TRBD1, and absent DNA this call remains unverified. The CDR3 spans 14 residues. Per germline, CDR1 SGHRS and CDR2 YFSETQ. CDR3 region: CASRLADTDTEAFF.

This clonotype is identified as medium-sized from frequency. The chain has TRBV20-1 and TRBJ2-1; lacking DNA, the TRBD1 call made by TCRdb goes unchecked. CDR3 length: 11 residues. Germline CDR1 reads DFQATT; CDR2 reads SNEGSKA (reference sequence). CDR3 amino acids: CSARRGDEQFF.

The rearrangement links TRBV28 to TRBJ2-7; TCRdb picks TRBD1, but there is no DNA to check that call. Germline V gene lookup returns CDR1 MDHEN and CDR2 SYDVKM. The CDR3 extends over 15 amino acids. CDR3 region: CASSSRQGLSYEQYF.

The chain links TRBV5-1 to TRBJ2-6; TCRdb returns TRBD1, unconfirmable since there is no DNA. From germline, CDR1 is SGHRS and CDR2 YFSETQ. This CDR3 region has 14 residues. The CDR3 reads CASNTGSGANVLTF.

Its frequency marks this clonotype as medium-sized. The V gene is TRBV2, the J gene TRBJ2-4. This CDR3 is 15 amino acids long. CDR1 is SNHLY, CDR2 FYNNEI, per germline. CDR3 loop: CASSVGELAKNIQYF. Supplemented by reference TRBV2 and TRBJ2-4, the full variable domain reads EPEVTQTPSHQVTQMGQEVILRCVPISNHLYFYWYRQILGQKVEFLVSFYNNEISEKSEIFDDQFSVERPDGSNFTLKIRSTKLEDSAMYFCASSVGELAKNIQYFGAGTRLSVL.

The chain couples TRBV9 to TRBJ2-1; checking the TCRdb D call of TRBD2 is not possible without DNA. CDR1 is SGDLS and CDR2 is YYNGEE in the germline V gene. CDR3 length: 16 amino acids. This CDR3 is CASSPWTSGRGNEQFF.

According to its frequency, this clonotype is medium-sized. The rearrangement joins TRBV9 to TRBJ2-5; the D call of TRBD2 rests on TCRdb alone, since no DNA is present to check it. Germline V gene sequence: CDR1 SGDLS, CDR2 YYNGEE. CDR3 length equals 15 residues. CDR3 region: CASSVASGGGETQYF.

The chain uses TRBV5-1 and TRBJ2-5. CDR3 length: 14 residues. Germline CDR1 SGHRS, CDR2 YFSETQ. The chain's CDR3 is CASSFKRDQETQYF.

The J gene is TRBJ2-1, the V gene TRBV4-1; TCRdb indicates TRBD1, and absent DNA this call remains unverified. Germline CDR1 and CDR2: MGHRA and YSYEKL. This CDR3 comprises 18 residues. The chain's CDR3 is CASSQVPGVGSSYNEQFF.

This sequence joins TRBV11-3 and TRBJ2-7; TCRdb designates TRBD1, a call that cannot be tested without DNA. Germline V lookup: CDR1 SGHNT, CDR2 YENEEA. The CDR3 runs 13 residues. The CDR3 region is CASSLRDTYEQYF.

CDR3 loop: CSALGRWKVNEQYF. The chain uses TRBV29-1 and TRBJ2-7; TCRdb's D call, TRBD1, is unchecked because there is no DNA. The CDR3 extends over 14 amino acids. Germline V CDR1 and CDR2: SQVTM, ANQGSEA.

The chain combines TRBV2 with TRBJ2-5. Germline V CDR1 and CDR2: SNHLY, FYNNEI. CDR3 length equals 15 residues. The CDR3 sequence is CASSEALPYVETQYF.

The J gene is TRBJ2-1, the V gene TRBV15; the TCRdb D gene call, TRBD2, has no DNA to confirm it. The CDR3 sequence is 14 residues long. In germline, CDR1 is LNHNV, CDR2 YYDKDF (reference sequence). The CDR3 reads CATSRRTSTNEQFF.

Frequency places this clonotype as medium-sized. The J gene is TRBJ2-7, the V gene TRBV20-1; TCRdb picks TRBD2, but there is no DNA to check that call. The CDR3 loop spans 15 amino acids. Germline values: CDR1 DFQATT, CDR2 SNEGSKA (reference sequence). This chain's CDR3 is CSARDGPSGGDEQYF.

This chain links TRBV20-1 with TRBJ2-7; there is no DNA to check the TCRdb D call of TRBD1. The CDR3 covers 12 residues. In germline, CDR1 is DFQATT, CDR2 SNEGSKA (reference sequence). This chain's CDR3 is CSAGTGSHEQYF.

The chain's CDR3 is CASSLGQYNEQFF. The rearrangement uses TRBV28 and TRBJ2-1. The CDR3 is 13 residues long. Germline V gene data show CDR1 as MDHEN and CDR2 as SYDVKM.

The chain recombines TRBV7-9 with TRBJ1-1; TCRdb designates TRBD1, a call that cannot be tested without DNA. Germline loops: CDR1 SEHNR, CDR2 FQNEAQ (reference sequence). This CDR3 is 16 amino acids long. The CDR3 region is CASSLEAGWIDTEAFF. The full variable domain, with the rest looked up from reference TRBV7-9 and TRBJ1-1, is DTGVSQNPRHKITKRGQNVTFRCDPISEHNRLYWYRQTLGQGPEFLTYFQNEAQLEKSRLLSDRFSAERPKGSFSTLEIQRTEQGDSAMYLCASSLEAGWIDTEAFFGQGTRLTVV.

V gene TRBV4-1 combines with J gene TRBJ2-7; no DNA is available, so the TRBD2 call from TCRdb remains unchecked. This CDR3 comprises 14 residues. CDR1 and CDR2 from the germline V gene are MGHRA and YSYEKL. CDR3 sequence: CASSVTSGSYEQYF.

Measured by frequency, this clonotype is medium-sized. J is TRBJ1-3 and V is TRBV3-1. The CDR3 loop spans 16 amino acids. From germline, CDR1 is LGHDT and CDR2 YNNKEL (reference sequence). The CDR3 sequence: CASSTTVYGGGNTIYF. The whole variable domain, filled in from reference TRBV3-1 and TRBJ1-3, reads DTAVSQTPKYLVTQMGNDKSIKCEQNLGHDTMYWYKQDSKKFLKIMFSYNNKELIINETVPNRFSPKSPDKAHLNLHINSLELGDSAVYFCASSTTVYGGGNTIYFGEGSWLTVV.

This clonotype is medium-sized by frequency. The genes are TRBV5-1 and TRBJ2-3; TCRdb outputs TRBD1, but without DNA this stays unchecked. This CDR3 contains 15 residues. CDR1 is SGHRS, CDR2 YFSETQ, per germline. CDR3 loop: CASRGTEPPGDTQYF. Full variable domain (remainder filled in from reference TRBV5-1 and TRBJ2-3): KAGVTQTPRYLIKTRGQQVTLSCSPISGHRSVSWYQQTPGQGLQFLFEYFSETQRNKGNFPGRFSGRQFSNSRSEMNVSTLELGDSALYLCASRGTEPPGDTQYFGPGTRLTVL.

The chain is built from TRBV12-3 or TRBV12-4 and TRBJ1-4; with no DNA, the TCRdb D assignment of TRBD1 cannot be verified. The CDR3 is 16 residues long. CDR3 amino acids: CASSLGQGGTNEKLFF.

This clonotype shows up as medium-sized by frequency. CDR3 sequence: CASADLGDFAQYGYTF. J is TRBJ1-2 and V is TRBV7-9; lacking DNA, the TRBD1 call made by TCRdb goes unchecked. CDR1 is SEHNR, CDR2 FQNEAQ, per germline (reference sequence). The CDR3 has 16 amino acids.

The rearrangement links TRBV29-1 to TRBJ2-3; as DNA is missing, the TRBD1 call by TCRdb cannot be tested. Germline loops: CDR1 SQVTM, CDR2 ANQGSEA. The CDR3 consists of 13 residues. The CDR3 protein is CSDPGQGTDTQYF.

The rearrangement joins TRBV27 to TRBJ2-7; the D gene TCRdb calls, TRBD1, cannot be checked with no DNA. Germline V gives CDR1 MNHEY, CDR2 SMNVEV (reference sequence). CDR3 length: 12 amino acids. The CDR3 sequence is CASSSLSREQYF.